This TCR beta chain was profiled in a study of blood T cell repertoires in COVID-19. Study-level background: Spain, Italy and the United States supplied samples that represented acute and convalescent COVID-19.

The CDR3 is 15 amino acids. With 1 base clipped from V and 5 bases from J, the junction kept 2 bases outside the gene matches. Germline V gene data show CDR1 as MGHDK and CDR2 as SYGVNS. Sequenced by immunoSEQ multiplex PCR; TCRdb stores in-frame clones only, minus some. The repertoire holds around 94,000 clones, with about 85% as singletons. The source is a man in his fifties with active COVID-19. Sequenced: peripheral blood. The chain employs TRBV25-1 and TRBJ1-6; TRBD1 matches 7 bases. This CDR3 is CASSESTGNNSPLHF. As DNA, the CDR3 is TGTGCCAGCAGTGAATCGACAGGGAATAATTCACCCCTCCACTTT.